A selection of T cell receptor beta chains follows, all from one sample in a study of monozygotic twins with inflammatory bowel disease. TCRdb reprocessed the 5' RACE reads; each CDR3 protein has one entry and no DNA is given. This sample contains about 170,000 distinct CDR3 sequences. Sequencing used blood. The receptors were gathered from a human donor with ulcerative colitis or Crohn's disease, or a healthy co-twin of an affected twin (not recorded which). CDR3s include the opening cysteine and the closing phenylalanine or tryptophan. Each record gives: J gene, V gene, CDR3 protein.

TRBJ1-2 | TRBV14 | CASSSRQGSYGYTF
TRBJ2-3 | TRBV5-6 | CASSLGMGPLGTDTQYF
TRBJ1-1 | TRBV14 | CASSRTLNTEAFF
TRBJ1-2 | TRBV7-9 | CASSLVGVDGYTF
TRBJ1-2 | TRBV30 | CAWSVKGIYGYTF
TRBJ2-7 | TRBV4-3 | CASSHSRTSYEQYF
TRBJ1-2 | TRBV5-6 | CASSRDRDHGYTF
TRBJ1-2 | TRBV20-1 | CSARLNYGYTF
TRBJ2-5 | TRBV2 | CASSEGWGQEVPRRETQYF
TRBJ2-7 | TRBV5-1 | CASSRDLYYEQYF
TRBJ1-3 | TRBV7-2 | CASSPRGTYSGNTIYF
TRBJ2-1 | TRBV11-3 | CASSLGGQGANEQFF